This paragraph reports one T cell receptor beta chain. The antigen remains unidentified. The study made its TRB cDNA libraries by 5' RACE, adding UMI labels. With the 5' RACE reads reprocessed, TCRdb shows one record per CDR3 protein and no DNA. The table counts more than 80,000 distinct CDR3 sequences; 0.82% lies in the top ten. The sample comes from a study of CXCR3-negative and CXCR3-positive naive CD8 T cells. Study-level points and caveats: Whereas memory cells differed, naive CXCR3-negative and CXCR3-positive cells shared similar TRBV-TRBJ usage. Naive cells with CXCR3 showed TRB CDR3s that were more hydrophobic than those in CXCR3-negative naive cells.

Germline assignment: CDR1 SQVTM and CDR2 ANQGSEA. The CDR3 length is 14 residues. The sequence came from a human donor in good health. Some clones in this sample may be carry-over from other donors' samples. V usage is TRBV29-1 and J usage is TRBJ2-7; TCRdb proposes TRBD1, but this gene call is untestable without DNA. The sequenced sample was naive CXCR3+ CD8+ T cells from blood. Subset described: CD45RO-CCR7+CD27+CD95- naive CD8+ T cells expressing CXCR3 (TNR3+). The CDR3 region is CSVAIGTGDYEQYF.